This TCR beta chain appears in the sequencing data of a study of T cells in Graves' hyperthyroidism and ophthalmopathy. Overall study results and limits: Among thyroid clonotypes expanded above 0.001, most also appeared in blood. Ophthalmopathy onset followed model prediction by a median about 6.9 months.

What was amplified from RNA transcripts were TCR beta CDR3 regions. The HTBI set primed first-round TCR CDR3 RT-PCR. TCRdb re-derived calls from the multiplex PCR reads in MiXCR, one entry per CDR3 protein. The sample holds approximately 370,000 distinct CDR3 sequences, about 15% seen once. As to this clonotype: No antigen is known for it. A read error may account for a junction end that differs from germline.

The CDR3 consists of 12 residues. The germline gives CDR1 MNHEY, CDR2 SVGEGT. The TCR was taken from a woman aged 25 to 45 with Graves' hyperthyroidism. Material for sequencing was blood. The rearrangement joins TRBV6-2 or TRBV6-3 to TRBJ1-2; D unresolved. The CDR3 here is CVSSYEGHGYTF. The DNA of the CDR3 is TGTGTCAGCAGTTACGAGGGCCACGGCTACACCTTC.